This TCR beta chain was identified during a study of monozygotic twins with cystic fibrosis. Repertoires were generated with immunoSEQ multiplex PCR, while TCRdb's copy carries only in-frame clones and drops some. The repertoire holds about 23,000 clones, with about 97% as singletons. V lost 3 bases and J lost 7, with 17 bases in between. The CDR3 contains 14 residues. Germline V gene data show CDR1 as SGHNT and CDR2 as YYREEE (reference sequence). V and J are TRBV5-4 and TRBJ2-7; the D gene is possibly TRBD2 (6 bases). This TCR came from a girl aged 5 to 17 with cystic fibrosis. The specimen was blood. Here the CDR3 reads CASSYGGFAGEQYF. In DNA, the CDR3 is TGTGCCAGCAGCTACGGGGGTTTCGCGGGGGAGCAGTACTTC.